The source of this TCR beta chain is a study of blood T cell repertoires in COVID-19. Overall study context: From the United States, Italy and Spain came samples of acute and convalescent COVID-19.

In the source study's methods: Reference gene primer amplification gave estimated nucleated cell counts. Assay used: immunoSEQ multiplex PCR; TCRdb lists only in-frame clones, some missing. V, J and clone size are taken as reported in that table, and D and trimming were inferred from the DNA itself. The sample holds under 40,000 clones, around 84% seen once. Germline V gene sequence: CDR1 SGDLS, CDR2 YYNGEE. The CDR3 is 15 amino acids. The ends lost 4 bases at V and 2 bases at J; junction bases unmatched: 6. Sequences were obtained from peripheral blood. V gene TRBV9 combines with J gene TRBJ2-5, with 9 bases that match TRBD2. The sequence was collected from a human donor with acute or convalescent COVID-19. The donor label of this sample is uncertain. DNA of the CDR3: TGTGCCAGCAGCCCCCAGGCGGGGGGGCAAGAGACCCAGTACTTC. Protein sequence: CASSPQAGGQETQYF.